This is a list of T cell receptor beta chains from one sample in a study of blood T cell repertoires in COVID-19. The repertoire was sequenced with immunoSEQ multiplex PCR; TCRdb's copy has only in-frame clones and lacks some. The sample has around 56,000 clones; 80% to 95% are singletons. The sample consisted of peripheral blood. The receptors stem from an elderly man with acute or convalescent COVID-19. The CDR3 runs from the conserved cysteine through the conserved F or W. Size tells how often a clone was seen (once, few, many) or the class of an expanded clone, and some rows leave it out.

V gene	clone size	CDR3 protein
TRBV10-3	once	CAIRDRNYGYTF
TRBV6-5	once	CASRRVLGTEAFF
TRBV28	-	CASSFTGNTGELFF
TRBV9	-	CASSPGGQGYEQYF
TRBV27	once	CASSLSWDSRNSPLHF
TRBV5-1	-	CASSLATGLAGYEQYF
TRBV5-1	-	CASSLGQDQPQHF
TRBV5-1	once	CASSLQGANNQPQHF
TRBV28	-	CASSLSSGARGYTF
TRBV7-8	-	CASSLSLGEGREQYF
TRBV4-2	-	CASSQDPDTSSGANVLTF
TRBV6-1	-	CASRGGDSNQPQHF
TRBV7-9	-	CASSPALGQGSANTGELFF
TRBV9	-	CASSPRTSPGGDTQYF
TRBV27	-	CASSPQGASGELFF
TRBV18	few	CASSPPGQQTGNTIYF
TRBV2	-	CASFRTGSGNSPLHF
TRBV2	few	CASSDSHRASPLHF
TRBV6-1	-	CASSEMRGSDTQYF
TRBV28	-	CASSVQGANQPQHF
TRBV21-1	-	CASSPGGRNTIYF
TRBV3-1/TRBV3-2	-	CASSQDLGGEAFF
TRBV19	-	CASRTDRSAVNSNQPQHF
TRBV19	-	CASSITRVLRTDTQYF
TRBV7-9	many	CASSLAGGNQPQHF
TRBV7-2	once	CASSLAPGGEQYF
TRBV15	-	CAASRVRGWQDSNQPQHF
TRBV19	-	CASSTRDRGWMQPQHF
TRBV19	-	CASRKETEAFF